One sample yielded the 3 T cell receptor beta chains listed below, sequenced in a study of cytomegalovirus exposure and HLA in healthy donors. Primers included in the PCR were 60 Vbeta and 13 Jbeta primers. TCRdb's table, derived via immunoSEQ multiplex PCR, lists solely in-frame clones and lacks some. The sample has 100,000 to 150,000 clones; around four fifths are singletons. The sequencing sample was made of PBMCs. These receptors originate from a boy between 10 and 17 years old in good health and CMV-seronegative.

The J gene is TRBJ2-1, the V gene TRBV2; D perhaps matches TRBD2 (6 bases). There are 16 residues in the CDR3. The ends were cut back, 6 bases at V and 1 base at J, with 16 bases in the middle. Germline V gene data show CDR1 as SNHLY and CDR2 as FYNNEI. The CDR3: CASRTPGARSYNEQFF. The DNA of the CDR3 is TGTGCCAGCAGGACCCCGGGAGCGCGGTCCTACAATGAGCAGTTCTTC.

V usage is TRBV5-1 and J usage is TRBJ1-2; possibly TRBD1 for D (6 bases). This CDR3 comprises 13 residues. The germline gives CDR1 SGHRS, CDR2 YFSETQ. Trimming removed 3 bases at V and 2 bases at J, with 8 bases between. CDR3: CASSSDSNYGYTF. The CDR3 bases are TGCGCCAGCAGCTCGGACAGCAACTATGGCTACACCTTC.

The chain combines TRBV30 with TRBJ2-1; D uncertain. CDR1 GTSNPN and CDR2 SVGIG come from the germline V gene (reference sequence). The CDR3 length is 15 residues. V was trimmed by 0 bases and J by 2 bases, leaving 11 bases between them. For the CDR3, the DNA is TGTGCCTGGAGTGTACATGTCGAAGCCTACAATGAGCAGTTCTTC. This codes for CAWSVHVEAYNEQFF.